This TCR beta chain was captured in a study of identical twins. CDR3 length: 17 residues. CDR1 is SQVTM and CDR2 is ANQGSEA in the germline V gene. Germline trimming cut 0 bases from V and 3 bases from J; bases unmatched to any gene: 13. This clonotype appeared many times. TCRdb used MiXCR to reprocess the 5' RACE reads, holding one entry per CDR3 protein. The sample yields approximately 600,000 distinct CDR3 sequences, roughly 6.6% seen once. The sample was also linked to a second study, of yellow fever vaccine responses in identical twins. That report notes: In identical twins, vaccine T cell responses appeared partly shared and partly individual.

The receptor was isolated from a woman aged 18-29 years in good health. The chain combines TRBV29-1 with TRBJ1-2; the match to TRBD1 covers 7 bases. The specimen sequenced was PBMCs. The CDR3 sequence is CSVEEIVFGGTDYGYTF. The CDR3 nucleotides read TGCAGCGTTGAAGAAATCGTTTTTGGGGGGACAGACTATGGCTACACCTTC.